Listed here are 20 T cell receptor beta chains from one sample, sequenced in a study of regulatory T cells in long-lasting Graves disease. According to the study, TCR beta libraries were built with iRepertoire HTBI primers and CDR3-region Arm-PCR. TCRdb recomputed calls from the multiplex PCR reads with MiXCR, one row per CDR3 protein. The sample has approximately 360,000 distinct CDR3 sequences; roughly 12% are singletons. Time point specified: newly diagnosed GD, antithyroid drugs for less than 3 months. The TCR library was made from RNA that had been extracted from PBMCs in TRIzol. Another study also made use of these data, one on T cells in Graves' hyperthyroidism and ophthalmopathy.

The sequenced sample was peripheral blood mononuclear cells (PBMCs), obtained at new diagnosis, from a patient treated with antithyroid drugs. The receptors come from a woman between 18 and 30 years old with Graves disease.

In this sample, this clonotype turned up many times. The chain is built from TRBV28 and TRBJ2-2; 8 bases match TRBD1. The CDR3 runs to 16 residues. The germline V gene encodes CDR1 MDHEN and CDR2 SYDVKM. Trimming removed 6 bases from V and 4 bases from J; junction bases left unmatched: 10. The CDR3 DNA follows: TGTGCCAGCAGCCGCTCCGGGACAGGTTTCACCGGGGAGCTGTTTTTT. Translating gives CASSRSGTGFTGELFF.

Comments on this clonotype: This may be a read error, as it is one base from a much larger clone. The chain joins TRBV20-1 to TRBJ1-1; TRBD1 is a possible D gene (6 bases). CDR1 is DFQATT, CDR2 SNEGSKA, per germline (reference sequence). The length of the CDR3 is 12 residues. CDR3 amino acids: CSARTVHTEALF. DNA of the CDR3: TGCAGTGCAAGGACAGTTCACACTGAAGCTCTCTTT.

This clonotype was counted at least ten times. The CDR3 loop reads CASRPLGQGREQYF. The CDR3 nucleotides read TGTGCCAGCAGGCCCCTCGGACAGGGGAGGGAGCAGTACTTC. The gene calls are TRBV28 and TRBJ2-7, with TRBD1 matching over 9 bases. Germline values: CDR1 MDHEN, CDR2 SYDVKM. This CDR3 is built from 14 residues. The ends lost 6 bases at V and 7 bases at J; junction bases unmatched: 10.

There are many counts of this clonotype. The chain links TRBV20-1 to TRBJ2-2; TRBD2 aligns across 16 bases. Losses at the gene ends were 6 bases for V and 4 bases for J; bases not matched to a gene: 17. The CDR3 runs to 20 residues. Germline V gene sequence: CDR1 DFQATT, CDR2 SNEGSKA (reference sequence). The CDR3 coding sequence is TGCAGTGCAGAAATGATACCGGGACTAGCGGGAGGGCCGGCCACCGGGGAGCTGTTTTTT. Its protein is CSAEMIPGLAGGPATGELFF.

This clonotype was counted between two and nine times. V gene TRBV7-8 combines with J gene TRBJ1-1; no clear D. V was clipped by 1 base and J by 5 bases, with 11 bases between them. Germline CDR1 SGHVS, CDR2 FQNEAQ. The CDR3 contains 14 residues. CDR3 DNA: TGTGCCAGCAGCTTAGTTCAAATGGGGACTGAAGCTTTCTTT. Amino acids: CASSLVQMGTEAFF.

This clonotype was recorded at least ten times. The rearrangement uses TRBV6-2 or TRBV6-3 and TRBJ1-5; perhaps TRBD1 as D (5 bases). This CDR3 comprises 19 residues. V was shortened by 5 bases and J by 1 base, with 24 bases between the two germline ends. Germline CDR1 reads MNHEY; CDR2 reads SVGEGT. In DNA, the CDR3 is TGTGCCAGCAGTCTCCCTCGCCCATACAGGTTGGGGAGCAATCAGCCCCAGCATTTT. Translating it yields CASSLPRPYRLGSNQPQHF.

This clonotype was seen at least ten times. This chain joins TRBV11-1 and TRBJ2-5; 7 nucleotides match TRBD2. The CDR3 consists of 15 residues. In germline, CDR1 is SGHAT, CDR2 FQDESV (reference sequence). V dropped 4 bases and J dropped 2; count of bases not matched to a gene: 7. The DNA of the CDR3 is TGTGCCAGCAGCTCCTCTAGCGGACCTCAAGAGACCCAGTACTTC. Translation gives CASSSSSGPQETQYF.

There are many counts of this clonotype. This sequence joins TRBV7-9 and TRBJ2-7; 7 bases map to TRBD2. CDR3 length: 16 residues. Losses at the gene ends were 2 bases for V and 6 bases for J; bases not matched to a gene: 13. From germline, CDR1 is SEHNR and CDR2 FQNEAQ (reference sequence). The CDR3 DNA follows: TGTGCCAGCAGCTTAAAGCTGAGCGGGACTGGGGCCGAGCAGTACTTC. As protein: CASSLKLSGTGAEQYF.

The chain has TRBV4-3 and TRBJ1-4; D gene ambiguous. Germline V gives CDR1 LGHNA, CDR2 YSLEER. The CDR3 spans 15 residues. V lost 0 bases and J 5 bases, leaving 10 bases between the germline ends. DNA of the CDR3: TGCGCCAGCAGCCAAGATACGTCAGACAATGAAAAACTGTTTTTT. The encoded protein is CASSQDTSDNEKLFF.

This clonotype was seen repeatedly, ten times or more. The rearrangement links TRBV18 to TRBJ2-7, with a tentative D call TRBD1 (6 bases). The CDR3 runs 15 residues. The germline V and J ends were trimmed by 0 bases and 7 bases, with 16 bases remaining between them. Germline CDR1 and CDR2: KGHSH and LQKENI. The CDR3 is CASSPPGHEDGEQYF. The CDR3 nucleotides are TGTGCCAGCTCACCACCGGGACACGAGGATGGGGAGCAGTACTTC. The full variable domain, rest sourced from reference TRBV18 and TRBJ2-7, is NAGVMQNPRHLVRRRGQEARLRCSPMKGHSHVYWYRQLPEEGLKFMVYLQKENIIDESGMPKERFSAEFPKEGPSILRIQQVVRGDSAAYFCASSPPGHEDGEQYFGPGTRLTVT.

The chain is built from TRBV20-1 and TRBJ1-5; 7 nucleotides match TRBD1. V was clipped by 1 base and J by 5 bases; unmatched bases: 2. The CDR3 has 13 residues. Looked up from germline, CDR1 is DFQATT and CDR2 is SNEGSKA (reference sequence). Written as DNA, the CDR3 is TGCAGTGCTAGAGGCACAGGGGATCAGCCCCAGCATTTT. Its translation: CSARGTGDQPQHF.

In its sample, this clonotype was seen many times. J is TRBJ1-1 and V is TRBV7-8; no firm D call. CDR3 length: 16 amino acids. V was trimmed by 3 bases and J by 0 bases, leaving 14 bases between them. The germline V gene encodes CDR1 SGHVS and CDR2 FQNEAQ. CDR3 sequence: CASSFSVYAVNTEAFF. The CDR3 nucleotides are TGTGCCAGCAGCTTCTCTGTGTATGCCGTGAACACTGAAGCTTTCTTT.

This clonotype was counted at least ten times. The rearrangement joins TRBV6-2 or TRBV6-3 to TRBJ2-5; 8 nucleotides agree with TRBD1. The V gene's germline CDR1 is MNHEY and CDR2 SVGEGT. The CDR3 consists of 15 residues. The junction had 14 bases not matched to a gene; V was cut back by 10 bases and J by 4 bases. This chain's CDR3 is CATADRAVGRETQYF. The CDR3 DNA sequence: TGTGCCACCGCGGACAGGGCCGTCGGACGAGAGACCCAGTACTTC.

This clonotype came up many times. It may be a read error: a sequence one base away is much more abundant. J is TRBJ1-1 and V is TRBV2, with 10 bases lining up with TRBD1. The CDR3 consists of 15 residues. Per the germline V gene, CDR1 is SNHLY and CDR2 is FYNNEI. Trimming cost V 6 bases and J 4 bases; bases outside gene matches: 8. CDR3 protein: CASRGTGAGGTEAFF. CDR3 coding DNA: TGTGCCAGCAGGGGGACAGGGGCAGGTGGCACTGAAGCTTTCTTT.

At least ten counts were recorded for this clonotype. The chain combines TRBV3-1 with TRBJ1-1, with 7 positions matching TRBD1. V shed 4 bases and J 1 base; nucleotides not matched to a gene: 9. The CDR3 is 16 residues long. Germline CDR1 reads LGHDT; CDR2 reads YNNKEL (reference sequence). CDR3 in amino acids: CASSPTDRAGNTEAFF. The CDR3 DNA reads as TGTGCCAGCAGCCCGACAGACAGGGCCGGGAACACTGAAGCTTTCTTT.

This clonotype was counted many times. The chain links TRBV7-2 to TRBJ1-2, with TRBD1 identical over 7 bases. The CDR3 extends over 15 amino acids. In germline, CDR1 is SGHTA, CDR2 FQGNSA. After removal of 8 bases from V and 3 bases from J, the junction contained 12 bases not matched to a gene. CDR3 in DNA: TGTGCCAGCGGAAAAATGGACAGGACGGACTATGGCTACACCTTC. Residues: CASGKMDRTDYGYTF. Using reference TRBV7-2 and TRBJ1-2 for the parts outside the CDR3, the full variable domain is GAGVSQSPSNKVTEKGKDVELRCDPISGHTALYWYRQSLGQGLEFLIYFQGNSAPDKSGLPSDRFSAERTGGSVSTLTIQRTQQEDSAVYLCASGKMDRTDYGYTFGSGTRLTVV.

Many counts were recorded for this clonotype. This sequence joins TRBV2 and TRBJ1-3; D ambiguous. The germline V gene has CDR1 SNHLY and CDR2 FYNNEI. Trimming pared 8 bases from V and 3 bases from J, leaving 5 bases between. The CDR3 sequence is 11 residues long. The CDR3 spells CASLGGNTIYF. In DNA, the CDR3 is TGTGCCAGCTTAGGTGGAAACACCATATATTTT. Full variable domain (outside the CDR3, taken from reference TRBV2 and TRBJ1-3): EPEVTQTPSHQVTQMGQEVILRCVPISNHLYFYWYRQILGQKVEFLVSFYNNEISEKSEIFDDQFSVERPDGSNFTLKIRSTKLEDSAMYFCASLGGNTIYFGEGSWLTVV.

There are a few counts of this clonotype. J is TRBJ2-7 and V is TRBV12-3 or TRBV12-4; 7 nucleotides align to TRBD1. The V and J ends lost 10 bases and 0 bases, in that order; junction bases with no gene match: 6. This CDR3 has 13 amino acids. The CDR3 region is CAITRDSSYEQYF. The CDR3 nucleotides are TGTGCCATCACCAGGGACAGCTCCTACGAGCAGTACTTC.

The DNA of the CDR3 is TGTGCCAGCACCCTCGGAGATACGCAGCATTTT. Translated, it gives CASTLGDTQHF. The chain couples TRBV12-3 or TRBV12-4 to TRBJ2-3; D not resolved. The DNA end is a closer match to TRBJ1-5, so the J assignment may be wrong. CDR3 length equals 11 residues.

This clonotype was found many times. This chain connects TRBV27 to TRBJ2-3; the D is unclear. The germline V gene has CDR1 MNHEY and CDR2 SMNVEV (reference sequence). V was shortened by 3 bases and J by 0 bases, with 7 bases between the two germline ends. The CDR3 contains 14 residues. The CDR3 protein is CASSFRLSTDTQYF. The CDR3 DNA reads TGTGCCAGCAGTTTCCGGCTCAGCACAGATACGCAGTATTTT.